Presented here are 18 T cell receptor beta chains from one specimen sequenced in a study of Tregs in tolerant kidney transplant recipients. Recipients received nonmyeloablative bone marrow transplants from related graft donors, with transient mixed chimerism. The repertoire was sequenced with immunoSEQ multiplex PCR; TCRdb's copy has only in-frame clones and lacks some. The sample holds around 33,000 clones. The material was CD4+ T cells from blood (PBMCs), obtained 24 months after the transplant. All receptors come from a human patient who received a combined kidney and bone marrow transplant. Some T cells may be the graft donor's.

In regard to this clone: The missing CDR3 end, 3 residues past where the read stops, is filled in from the germline J gene. The rearrangement uses TRBV11-2 and TRBJ1-4; D possibly corresponds to TRBD1 (5 bases). CDR3 size: 15 residues. Trimming took off 3 bases at V and 2 bases at J, with 10 bases between the two ends. Germline loops: CDR1 SGHAT, CDR2 FQNNGV. The part of the CDR3 DNA that was read is TGTGCCAGCAGCTTTCAGGGTGGTACTAATGAAAAA. Its protein product is CASSFQGGTNEK. The full CDR3 reads CASSFQGGTNEKLFF.

As for this clone: The CDR3 extends 3 residues past the end of the read, so its final part is completed from the germline J gene. The chain carries TRBV30 and TRBJ2-1; D is uncertain. Germline V CDR1 and CDR2: GTSNPN, SVGIG (reference sequence). There are 10 residues in the CDR3. V lost 2 bases and J lost 8, with 4 bases in between. CDR3 region: CAWSQDEQFF. The sequenced CDR3 bases are TGTGCCTGGAGTCAGGATGAG.

Note on this clone: From the germline J gene comes the end of the CDR3, since the read stops 3 residues before it. The chain links TRBV4-1 to TRBJ2-3, with D possibly TRBD2 on 5 matching bases. Per the germline V gene, CDR1 is MGHRA and CDR2 is YSYEKL. The CDR3 is made up of 13 amino acids. V was trimmed by 4 bases and J by 6 bases, leaving 11 bases between them. The CDR3 reads CASSLRGPDTQYF. The CDR3 bases that were read are TGCGCCAGCAGCCTCCGGGGTCCGGATACG.

With respect to this clone: One end of the junction is discordant with germline, which a read error may explain. The CDR3 end falls 3 residues outside the read, so it is completed with the germline J gene. The chain has TRBV4-2 and TRBJ1-3; D remains unclear. CDR3 length: 14 amino acids. The V gene's germline CDR1 is LGHNA and CDR2 YNFKEQ. The CDR3 sequence is CASSQGVPGNTIYF. The sequenced CDR3 bases are TGCGCCAGCAGCCAAGGTGTTCCGGGAAACACC.

As for this clone: The CDR3 extends 3 residues past the end of the read, so its final part is completed from the germline J gene. The rearrangement links TRBV9 to TRBJ2-7, with 11 bases matching TRBD2. Unmatched junction bases numbered 2, after V lost 0 bases and J lost 3 bases. CDR3 length equals 15 residues. From germline, CDR1 is SGDLS and CDR2 YYNGEE. The DNA read from the CDR3 is TGTGCCAGCAGCGTAGGCCTAGCGGGAGGCTACGAG. It is translated as CASSVGLAGGYE. From start to end, the CDR3 is CASSVGLAGGYEQYF.

On this clone: The read ends 3 residues before the CDR3 terminus; that terminus is restored from the germline J gene. This chain uses TRBV7-9 with TRBJ2-7; 9 positions match TRBD1. There are 15 residues in the CDR3. The germline gives CDR1 SEHNR, CDR2 FQNEAQ (reference sequence). V gave up 3 bases and J gave up 3 bases; unmatched junction bases: 6. CDR3 DNA, as far as it was read: TGTGCCAGCAGCTTCGGGACAGGGCCTTACTACGAG. Translation: CASSFGTGPYYE. The entire CDR3 sequence reads CASSFGTGPYYEQYF.

For this clone: The read stops 3 residues short of the end of the CDR3; the missing end is completed from the germline J gene. The chain joins TRBV20-1 to TRBJ2-1; 8 bases map to TRBD1. The length of the CDR3 is 16 residues. CDR1 DFQATT and CDR2 SNEGSKA come from the germline V gene (reference sequence). V shed 1 base and J 4 bases; nucleotides not matched to a gene: 9. Here the CDR3 reads CSARAFTGGRYNEQFF. The CDR3 DNA, read in part, is TGCAGTGCTAGAGCGTTTACAGGGGGGAGGTACAATGAG.

By frequency, this clone is medium-sized. Read sequence stops 3 residues before the CDR3 end, and the germline J gene provides the missing end. The chain links TRBV14 to TRBJ2-1, with D possibly TRBD2 on 6 matching bases. This CDR3 contains 13 residues. Trimming took off 8 bases at V and 5 bases at J, with 13 bases between the two ends. The germline V gene has CDR1 SGHDN and CDR2 FVKESK. CDR3 in amino acids: CASGRGFNNEQFF. The part of the CDR3 DNA that was read is TGTGCCAGCGGGCGGGGTTTCAACAATGAG.

As regards this clone: The CDR3 end falls 3 residues outside the read, so it is completed with the germline J gene. This chain joins TRBV19 and TRBJ2-1, with 9 bases identical to TRBD2. The CDR3 length is 15 residues. The V segment lost 2 bases and the J segment 7 bases; nucleotides outside the gene matches: 6. Per the germline V gene, CDR1 is LNHDA and CDR2 is SQIVND (reference sequence). The sequenced CDR3 bases are TGTGCCAGTAGTATAAGAGCGGGAGGCTGGAATGAG. As protein: CASSIRAGGWNE. The entire CDR3 protein reads CASSIRAGGWNEQFF.

CDR3: CASSQQSSYGYTF. Partial CDR3 DNA: TGTGCCAGCAGTCAACAGAGCTCCTATGGC. The rearrangement uses TRBV2 and TRBJ1-2, with D unclear. The CDR3 is cut off 3 residues early in the read; its end comes from the germline J gene. The CDR3 covers 13 residues. In germline, CDR1 is SNHLY, CDR2 FYNNEI. V was cut by 5 bases and J by 4 bases, with 11 bases left in between.

As regards this clone: Read data end 3 residues before the CDR3 end; the end is taken from the germline J gene. The chain employs TRBV5-1 and TRBJ2-7; 7 bases line up with TRBD2. V was clipped by 4 bases and J by 3 bases; unmatched bases: 7. This CDR3 spans 14 amino acids. Looked up from germline, CDR1 is SGHRS and CDR2 is YFSETQ. The covered CDR3 bases are TGCGCCAGCAGCCCCCGGGACTACCACTACGAG. This translates into CASSPRDYHYE. The whole CDR3 region reads CASSPRDYHYEQYF.

Details on this clone: The read gets to within 3 residues of the CDR3 end, and the germline J gene fills in the rest. The chain couples TRBV18 to TRBJ2-4; D remains ambiguous. Per germline, CDR1 KGHSH and CDR2 LQKENI. This CDR3 has 12 residues. Trimming pared 4 bases from V and 4 bases from J, leaving 5 bases between. The CDR3 sequence is CASSLSKNIQYF. The CDR3 DNA, read in part, is TGTGCCAGCTCACTTTCAAAAAACATT. Full variable domain (remainder filled in from reference TRBV18 and TRBJ2-4): NAGVMQNPRHLVRRRGQEARLRCSPMKGHSHVYWYRQLPEEGLKFMVYLQKENIIDESGMPKERFSAEFPKEGPSILRIQQVVRGDSAAYFCASSLSKNIQYFGAGTRLSVL.

As to this clone: The read terminates 3 residues before the CDR3 end, so the remaining end is supplied by the germline J gene. The V call is TRBV5-8, the J call TRBJ2-7; TRBD1 matches 11 bases. The CDR3 totals 15 residues. V lost 4 bases to trimming and J lost 5 bases; unmatched junction nucleotides: 8. In germline, CDR1 is SGHTS, CDR2 YDEGEE. CDR3 DNA, as far as it was read: TGTGCCAGCAGCAGCCGGGACAGGGGGGTCCACGAG. Translating gives CASSSRDRGVHE. Given in full, the CDR3 is CASSSRDRGVHEQYF.

Concerning this clone: The read ends 3 residues early relative to the CDR3; the germline J gene fills the gap. The chain combines TRBV5-1 with TRBJ2-5; 9 bases agree with TRBD1. The length of the CDR3 is 17 residues. Germline CDR1 SGHRS, CDR2 YFSETQ. V shed 5 bases and J 4 bases; nucleotides not matched to a gene: 15. The DNA read from the CDR3 is TGCGCCAGCAGATCCGAATTGGGACAGGGAGGTCGAGAGACC. It specifies CASRSELGQGGRET. Given in full, the CDR3 is CASRSELGQGGRETQYF.

In regard to this clone: The CDR3 is cut off 3 residues early in the read; its end comes from the germline J gene. V gene TRBV18 combines with J gene TRBJ2-2, with D tentatively TRBD1 (6 bases). Germline values: CDR1 KGHSH, CDR2 LQKENI. The CDR3 runs 15 residues. The V end lost 3 bases, the J end lost 6 bases, and 14 bases lay between the germline ends. The CDR3 DNA, read in part, is TGTGCCAGCTCACCCGACAGGTCCACGGCCGGGGAG. It is translated as CASSPDRSTAGE. The entire CDR3 protein reads CASSPDRSTAGELFF.

Points on this clone: The read gets to within 3 residues of the CDR3 end, and the germline J gene fills in the rest. The chain combines TRBV30 with TRBJ1-1; TRBD1 matches 7 bases. Per the germline V gene, CDR1 is GTSNPN and CDR2 is SVGIG (reference sequence). Trimming took 0 bases from V and 0 from J; bases not matched to a gene: 7. The CDR3 is 16 amino acids. CDR3 residues: CAWSVPDRVVNTEAFF. CDR3 DNA, as far as it was read: TGTGCCTGGAGTGTCCCCGACAGGGTGGTGAACACTGAA.

Notes on this clone: With the read ending 3 residues before the CDR3 end, the germline J gene is used to fill in that end. The chain is built from TRBV5-1 and TRBJ2-3, with TRBD1 matching 8 bases. CDR1 SGHRS and CDR2 YFSETQ come from the germline V gene. Germline trimming cut 3 bases from V and 0 bases from J; bases unmatched to any gene: 3. The CDR3 loop spans 15 amino acids. The CDR3 bases that were read are TGCGCCAGCAGCTCCCGGACAGGGAGCACAGATACG. The encoded protein is CASSSRTGSTDT. The entire CDR3 sequence reads CASSSRTGSTDTQYF. The entire variable domain, with the rest obtained from reference TRBV5-1 and TRBJ2-3, is as follows: KAGVTQTPRYLIKTRGQQVTLSCSPISGHRSVSWYQQTPGQGLQFLFEYFSETQRNKGNFPGRFSGRQFSNSRSEMNVSTLELGDSALYLCASSSRTGSTDTQYFGPGTRLTVL.

Remarks on this clone: The CDR3 goes on 3 residues after the read ends, and that part is filled in from the germline J gene. The chain has TRBV11-2 and TRBJ1-2; 8 bases match TRBD1. The ends lost 4 bases at V and 4 bases at J; junction bases unmatched: 5. CDR1 SGHAT and CDR2 FQNNGV come from the germline V gene. This CDR3 has 14 amino acids. CDR3 sequence reads: CASSWDRSGYGYTF. The sequenced part of the CDR3 DNA is TGTGCCAGCAGCTGGGACAGGTCGGGCTATGGC.